This T cell receptor (beta chain) originates from a study of cytomegalovirus exposure and HLA in healthy donors. Whole-study results and caveats: Some TCR beta chains (more than 150 of them) were listed as cytomegalovirus-associated. In vitro, three CMV-associated chains proved specific for CMV antigens. In an earlier analysis, most TCR beta V segments were productive about 90% or about 30% of the time. Differences between HLA loci emerged in a later analysis of TCR association rates, with DRB1 most and HLA-C fewest.

The CDR3 contains 16 residues. In germline, CDR1 is SEHNR, CDR2 FQNEAQ (reference sequence). To note about this clone: Its antigen is unidentified. Compared with germline, one end of the junction differs, possibly owing to a read error.

PCR used 60 Vbeta primers and 13 Jbeta primers. Produced via immunoSEQ multiplex PCR; TCRdb's table is partial and in-frame only. The sample contains 250,000 to 350,000 clones, approximately 90% of which appear only once. Material for sequencing was PBMCs. This receptor was obtained from a man between 35 and 55 years old in good health and CMV-seropositive. V is TRBV7-9 and J is TRBJ2-5; TRBD1 aligns across 10 bases. The DNA of the CDR3 is TGTTCCAGCAGCCTGTGGACAGGGGGTTCCCAAGAGACCCAGTACTTC. It encodes CSSSLWTGGSQETQYF.